This TCR beta chain is from a study of T cell changes during pregnancy in multiple sclerosis. The V end lost 3 bases, the J end lost 7 bases, and 12 bases lay between the germline ends. This CDR3 has 14 residues. The germline gives CDR1 ENHRY, CDR2 SYGVKD. Using immunoSEQ multiplex PCR, the repertoire was profiled, and TCRdb retains in-frame clones only, with some absent. The profile shows 80,000 to 95,000 clones, over 90% of them singletons. Sequences were derived from peripheral blood, sampled in the second trimester of pregnancy. The source of this sequence is a female donor with multiple sclerosis, enrolled in a pregnancy study. This chain connects TRBV10-3 to TRBJ1-4; D is unresolved. CDR3: CAISEEGGAEKLFF. The CDR3 coding sequence is TGTGCCATCAGTGAAGAGGGTGGCGCTGAAAAACTGTTTTTT.